Shown below are 8 T cell receptor beta chains from a single sample sequenced in a study of CXCR3-negative and CXCR3-positive naive CD8 T cells. All TRB cDNA libraries came from 5' RACE performed with UMI labels. One entry per CDR3 protein, without DNA, is what TCRdb gives after re-calling the 5' RACE reads. With 100,000 to 150,000 distinct CDR3 sequences in the sample, the ten largest clones hold around 0.5%. Sample: naive CXCR3- CD8+ T cells from blood. As to subset: CD45RO-CCR7+CD27+CD95- naive CD8+ T cells lacking CXCR3 (TNR3-). These TCRs come from a human donor in good health. Some clones in this sample may be carry-over from other donors' samples.

The chain has TRBV7-6 and TRBJ2-6; there is no DNA to check the TCRdb D call of TRBD1. Germline CDR1 reads SGHVS; CDR2 reads FNYEAQ. The CDR3 is 12 residues long. The CDR3 loop is CASSRITGSPTF.

The V and J genes are TRBV19 and TRBJ2-7; TCRdb picks TRBD1, but there is no DNA to check that call. Germline CDR1 is LNHDA and CDR2 is SQIVND (reference sequence). This CDR3 spans 15 amino acids. The CDR3 loop is CASSLRTGDSYEQYF. Based on the CDR3 plus reference TRBV19 and TRBJ2-7, the full variable domain is DGGITQSPKYLFRKEGQNVTLSCEQNLNHDAMYWYRQDPGQGLRLIYYSQIVNDFQKGDIAEGYSVSREKKESFPLTVTSAQKNPTAFYLCASSLRTGDSYEQYFGPGTRLTVT.

The CDR3: CASSQDRVVHTGELFF. The V call is TRBV4-3, the J call TRBJ2-2. The CDR3 is 16 residues long. Germline V lookup: CDR1 LGHNA, CDR2 YSLEER.

This chain connects TRBV6-6 to TRBJ2-1; TCRdb designates TRBD2, a call that cannot be tested without DNA. This CDR3 region has 15 residues. The germline CDR1 and CDR2 sequences are MNHNY and SVGAGI (reference sequence). CDR3 sequence: CASSYLEGLANEQFF.

The CDR3 here is CASSLPTRATMNTEAFF. The V and J genes are TRBV28 and TRBJ1-1; with no DNA, the TCRdb D assignment of TRBD1 cannot be verified. Germline V gives CDR1 MDHEN, CDR2 SYDVKM. CDR3 length: 17 residues.

V gene TRBV29-1 combines with J gene TRBJ2-1; with no DNA, the TCRdb D assignment of TRBD1 cannot be verified. Looked up from germline, CDR1 is SQVTM and CDR2 is ANQGSEA. The CDR3 contains 11 residues. CDR3 protein: CSYRFNNEQFF.

Here the CDR3 reads CASSSGTAEIASSYNEQFF. The V call is TRBV7-9, the J call TRBJ2-1. The CDR3 is made up of 19 amino acids. The V gene's germline CDR1 is SEHNR and CDR2 FQNEAQ (reference sequence).

This chain joins TRBV12-3 or TRBV12-4 and TRBJ2-3; the TCRdb call, TRBD1, lacks DNA for checking. The CDR3 has 15 amino acids. The chain's CDR3 is CASSLTDVQGDTQYF.